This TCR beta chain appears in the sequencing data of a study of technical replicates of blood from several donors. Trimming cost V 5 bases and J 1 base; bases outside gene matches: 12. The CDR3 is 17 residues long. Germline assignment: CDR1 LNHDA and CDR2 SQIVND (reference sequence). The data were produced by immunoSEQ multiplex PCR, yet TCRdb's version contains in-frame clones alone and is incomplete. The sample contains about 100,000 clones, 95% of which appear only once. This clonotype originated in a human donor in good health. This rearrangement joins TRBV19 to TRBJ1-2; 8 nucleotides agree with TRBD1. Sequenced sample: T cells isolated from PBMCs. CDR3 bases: TGTGCCAGTAGTCCAACAGGGGGGCCGAGAGGTAACTATGGCTACACCTTC. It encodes CASSPTGGPRGNYGYTF. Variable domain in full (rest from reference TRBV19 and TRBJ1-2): DGGITQSPKYLFRKEGQNVTLSCEQNLNHDAMYWYRQDPGQGLRLIYYSQIVNDFQKGDIAEGYSVSREKKESFPLTVTSAQKNPTAFYLCASSPTGGPRGNYGYTFGSGTRLTVV.